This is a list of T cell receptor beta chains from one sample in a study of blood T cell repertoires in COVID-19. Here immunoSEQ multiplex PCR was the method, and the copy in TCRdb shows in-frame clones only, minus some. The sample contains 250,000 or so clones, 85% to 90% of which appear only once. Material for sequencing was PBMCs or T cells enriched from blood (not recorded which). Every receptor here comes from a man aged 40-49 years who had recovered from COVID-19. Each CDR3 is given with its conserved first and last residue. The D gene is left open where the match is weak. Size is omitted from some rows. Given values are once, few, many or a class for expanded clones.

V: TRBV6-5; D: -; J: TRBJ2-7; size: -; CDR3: CASSLPGTFYEQYF; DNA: TGTGCCAGCAGTCTACCAGGTACATTCTACGAGCAGTACTTC
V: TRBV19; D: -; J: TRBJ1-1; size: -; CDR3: CASSNTGRQDLAFF; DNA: TGTGCCAGTAGTAATACGGGGAGACAGGATTTAGCTTTCTTT
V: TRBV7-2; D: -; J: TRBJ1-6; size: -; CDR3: CASSLALGGPYLSPLHF; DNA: TGTGCCAGCAGCTTAGCGCTTGGGGGCCCGTATCTTTCACCCCTCCACTTT
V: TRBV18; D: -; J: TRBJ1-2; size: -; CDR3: CASSPRSGGNDYGYTF; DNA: TGTGCCAGCTCACCAAGGAGCGGGGGGAACGACTATGGCTACACCTTC
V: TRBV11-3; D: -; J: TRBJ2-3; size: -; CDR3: CASSKGEGVQSDTQYF; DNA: TGTGCCAGCAGCAAGGGAGAGGGGGTACAGTCAGATACGCAGTATTTT
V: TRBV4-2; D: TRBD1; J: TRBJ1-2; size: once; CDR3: CASSLAGDRRGGYTF; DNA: TGTGCCAGCAGCCTTGCAGGGGACAGGAGGGGAGGCTACACCTTC
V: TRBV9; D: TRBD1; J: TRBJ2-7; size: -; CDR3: CASSASNRGYEQYF; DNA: TGTGCCAGCAGCGCCAGCAACAGGGGCTACGAGCAGTACTTC
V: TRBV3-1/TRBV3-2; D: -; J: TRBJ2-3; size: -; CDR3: CASSQDFRIGSTDTQYF; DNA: TGTGCCAGCAGCCAAGATTTCCGAATCGGTAGCACAGATACGCAGTATTTT
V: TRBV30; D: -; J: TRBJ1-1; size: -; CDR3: CAWNRNRGFTLGNTEAFF; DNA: TGTGCCTGGAACCGAAATCGGGGGTTTACTCTGGGTAACACTGAAGCTTTCTTT
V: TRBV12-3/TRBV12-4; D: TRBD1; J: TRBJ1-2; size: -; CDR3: CASSRGTDYGYTF; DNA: TGTGCCAGCAGTAGGGGGACAGACTATGGCTACACCTTC
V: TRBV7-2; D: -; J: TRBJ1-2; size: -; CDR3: CASSLDTREVASGYTF; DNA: TGTGCCAGCAGCTTAGATACCAGGGAAGTGGCGAGCGGCTACACCTTC
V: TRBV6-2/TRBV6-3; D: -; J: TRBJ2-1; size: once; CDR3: CASSSTRGGRNEQFF; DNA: TGTGCCAGCAGCAGTACTAGGGGGGGTCGCAATGAGCAGTTCTTC
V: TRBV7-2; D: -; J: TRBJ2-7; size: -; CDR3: CASSYSNEQYF; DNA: TGTGCCAGCAGCTATAGCAACGAGCAGTACTTC
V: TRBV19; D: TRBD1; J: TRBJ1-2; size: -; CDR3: CASSTGTGDGYTF; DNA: TGTGCCAGTAGCACCGGGACAGGGGATGGCTACACCTTC
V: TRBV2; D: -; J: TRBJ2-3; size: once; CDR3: CASSKTGGVDTQYF; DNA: TGTGCCAGCAGTAAAACAGGGGGGGTGGATACGCAGTATTTT
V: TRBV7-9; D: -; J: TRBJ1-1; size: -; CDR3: CASSLPGDQGTEAFF; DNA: TGTGCCAGCAGCTTGCCGGGGGATCAGGGCACTGAAGCTTTCTTT
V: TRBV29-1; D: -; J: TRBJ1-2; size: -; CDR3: CSVEDLPGRDPNYGYTF; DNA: TGCAGCGTTGAAGATCTACCAGGGAGGGACCCGAACTATGGCTACACCTTC
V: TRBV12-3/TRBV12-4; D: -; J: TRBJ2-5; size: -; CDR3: CASGRAKGTQYF; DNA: TGTGCCTCGGGAAGGGCTAAAGGGACCCAGTACTTC
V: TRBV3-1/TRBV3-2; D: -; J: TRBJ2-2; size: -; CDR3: CASSHSIPPRVTGELFF; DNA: TGTGCCAGCAGCCACTCGATTCCCCCCAGGGTAACCGGGGAGCTGTTTTTT
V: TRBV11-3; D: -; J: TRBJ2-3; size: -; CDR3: CASSLGLPTDTQYF; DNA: TGTGCCAGCAGCTTGGGGCTCCCCACAGATACGCAGTATTTT
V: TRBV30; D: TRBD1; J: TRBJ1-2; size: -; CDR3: CAWTAGTGYYGYTF; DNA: TGTGCCTGGACCGCCGGGACAGGGTACTATGGCTACACCTTC
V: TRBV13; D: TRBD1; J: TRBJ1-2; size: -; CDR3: CASSPRPGQGENYGYTF; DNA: TGTGCCAGCAGCCCCCGACCAGGACAGGGTGAGAACTATGGCTACACCTTC
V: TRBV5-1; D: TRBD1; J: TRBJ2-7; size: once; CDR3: CASSSGTGSYEQYF; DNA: TGCGCCAGCAGCTCCGGGACAGGGTCCTACGAGCAGTACTTC
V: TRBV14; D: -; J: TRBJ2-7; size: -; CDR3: CASSQVGAYAYEQYF; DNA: TGTGCCAGCAGCCAAGTGGGAGCTTATGCCTACGAGCAGTACTTC
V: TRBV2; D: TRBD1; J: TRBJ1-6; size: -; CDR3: CASRDSDNSPLHF; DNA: TGTGCCAGCCGGGACAGCGATAATTCACCCCTCCACTTT
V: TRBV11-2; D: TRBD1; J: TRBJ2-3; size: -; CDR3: CASSWTGDSTDTQYF; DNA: TGTGCCAGCAGCTGGACAGGGGACAGCACAGATACGCAGTATTTT
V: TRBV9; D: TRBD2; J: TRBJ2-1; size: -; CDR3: CASTERLAGGYNEQFF; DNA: TGTGCCAGCACCGAACGGCTAGCGGGGGGGTACAATGAGCAGTTCTTC
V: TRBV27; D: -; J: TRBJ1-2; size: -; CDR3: CASRDRNYGYTF; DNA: TGTGCCAGCAGAGACAGGAACTATGGCTACACCTTC
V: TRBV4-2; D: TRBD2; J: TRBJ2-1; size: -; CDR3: CASSQQTSGLSYNEQFF; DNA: TGTGCCAGCAGCCAACAGACTAGCGGGTTATCCTACAATGAGCAGTTCTTC
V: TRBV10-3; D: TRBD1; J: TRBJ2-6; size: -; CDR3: CAISEAGGSGANVLTF; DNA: TGTGCCATCAGTGAGGCAGGGGGATCTGGGGCCAACGTCCTGACTTTC
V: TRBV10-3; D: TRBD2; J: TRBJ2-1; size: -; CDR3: CAISEGLAGESYNEQFF; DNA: TGTGCCATCAGTGAGGGGTTAGCGGGAGAGTCCTACAATGAGCAGTTCTTC
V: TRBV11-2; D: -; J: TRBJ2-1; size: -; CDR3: CASSLITWEVKDEQFF; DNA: TGTGCCAGCAGCTTAATAACGTGGGAGGTTAAGGATGAGCAGTTCTTC
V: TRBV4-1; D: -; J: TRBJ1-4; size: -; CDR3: CASSHLATNEKLFF; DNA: TGCGCCAGCAGCCATCTCGCAACTAATGAAAAACTGTTTTTT
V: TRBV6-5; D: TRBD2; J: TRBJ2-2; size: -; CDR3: CATGLAGGSGELFF; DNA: TGTGCCACCGGACTAGCGGGAGGGTCCGGGGAGCTGTTTTTT
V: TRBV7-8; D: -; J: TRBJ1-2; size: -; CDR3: CASSPVSGPYGYTF; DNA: TGTGCCAGCAGCCCTGTATCAGGGCCCTATGGCTACACCTTC
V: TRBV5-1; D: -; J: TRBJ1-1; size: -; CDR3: CASSLSDLNTEAFF; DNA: TGCGCCAGCAGCTTGTCAGATCTGAACACTGAAGCTTTCTTT
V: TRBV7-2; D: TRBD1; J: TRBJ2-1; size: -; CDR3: CASSLADRVNEQFF; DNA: TGTGCCAGCAGCTTAGCTGACAGGGTCAATGAGCAGTTCTTC
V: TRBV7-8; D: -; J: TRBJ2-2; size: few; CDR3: CASSLVSQGGSGELFF; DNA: TGTGCCAGCAGCTTAGTGTCGCAGGGGGGATCCGGGGAGCTGTTTTTT
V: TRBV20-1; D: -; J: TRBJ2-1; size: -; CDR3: CSARLVWQFF; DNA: TGCAGTGCTAGACTAGTTTGGCAGTTCTTC
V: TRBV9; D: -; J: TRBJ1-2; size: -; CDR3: CASSVEPGNYGYTF; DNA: TGTGCCAGCAGCGTAGAACCGGGGAACTATGGCTACACCTTC